The 24 T cell receptor beta chains given below trace back to one sample, sequenced in a study of graft-versus-host responses after intestinal transplantation (dated by TCRdb to the early 2020s). Receptor amplification or capture employed the immunoSEQ multiplex PCR assay. The table was pulled from immuneACCESS by TCRdb, which kept in-frame rearrangements only. Such tables lose some clones; where checked, under half of the loss comes from unresolved V genes, and the rest has no known cause. Recorded for this sample are some 45,000 clones; about 95% of them occurred a single time. The ten largest clonotypes hold about 1.4% of the sample. The sequencing used PBMCs, collected 335 days after intestinal transplant. The receptors were sampled from a human patient who received an intestinal transplant, so some T cells may come from the graft donor.

The V and J genes are TRBV7-2 and TRBJ2-3; 13 positions match TRBD2. Germline V gene data show CDR1 as SGHTA and CDR2 as FQGNSA. This CDR3 is 17 amino acids long. J gave up 2 bases and V 4 bases, and 6 bases lay outside the gene matches. CDR3 protein: CASSSGLAGASTDTQYF. CDR3 coding DNA: TGTGCCAGCAGCTCAGGACTAGCGGGGGCCTCCACAGATACGCAGTATTTT. The full variable domain, rest sourced from reference TRBV7-2 and TRBJ2-3, is GAGVSQSPSNKVTEKGKDVELRCDPISGHTALYWYRQSLGQGLEFLIYFQGNSAPDKSGLPSDRFSAERTGGSVSTLTIQRTQQEDSAVYLCASSSGLAGASTDTQYFGPGTRLTVL.

CDR3 protein: CASSTITSFNTQYF. The CDR3 DNA sequence: TGCGCCAGCTCAACCATCACTAGTTTCAATACGCAGTATTTT. This chain joins TRBV4-1 and TRBJ2-3; possibly TRBD2 for D (5 bases). Germline V gene sequence: CDR1 MGHRA, CDR2 YSYEKL. V was cut by 8 bases and J by 7 bases, with 19 bases left in between. The CDR3 sequence is 14 residues long.

The chain carries TRBV18 and TRBJ2-1; D unclear. The CDR3 is made up of 10 amino acids. The germline V and J ends were trimmed by 8 bases and 10 bases, with 9 bases remaining between them. Germline assignment: CDR1 KGHSH and CDR2 LQKENI. The CDR3 coding sequence is TGTGCCAGCCAAGGGTCCGAGCAGTTCTTC. Its protein is CASQGSEQFF.

The rearrangement links TRBV7-9 to TRBJ2-1, with 7 nucleotides matching TRBD2. Germline lookup yields CDR1 SEHNR and CDR2 FQNEAQ (reference sequence). The CDR3 has 12 residues. The V and J ends lost 0 bases and 14 bases, in that order; junction bases with no gene match: 4. In DNA, the CDR3 is TGTGCCAGCAGCTTAGCGGGAGGGCCCGAGTTCTTC. The encoded protein is CASSLAGGPEFF.

The J gene is TRBJ1-1, the V gene TRBV6-5; TRBD1 aligns across 9 bases. Looked up from germline, CDR1 is MNHEY and CDR2 is SVGAGI. This CDR3 has 13 residues. Trimming cost V 7 bases and J 3 bases; bases outside gene matches: 3. In nucleotides, the CDR3 is TGTGCCAGCAACGGACAGGGGTACACTGAAGCTTTCTTT. Its translation: CASNGQGYTEAFF.

Here the CDR3 reads CASSKGSVYGYTF. DNA of the CDR3: TGTGCCAGCTCAAAGGGCTCCGTATATGGCTACACCTTC. The chain links TRBV18 to TRBJ1-2; no firm D call. The V gene's germline CDR1 is KGHSH and CDR2 LQKENI. V dropped 5 bases and J dropped 5 bases, with 12 bases sitting between them. This CDR3 is 13 amino acids long. The full variable domain, rest sourced from reference TRBV18 and TRBJ1-2, is NAGVMQNPRHLVRRRGQEARLRCSPMKGHSHVYWYRQLPEEGLKFMVYLQKENIIDESGMPKERFSAEFPKEGPSILRIQQVVRGDSAAYFCASSKGSVYGYTFGSGTRLTVV.

A single count supports this clone. The V call is TRBV28, the J call TRBJ1-5; 7 nucleotides match TRBD1. With 4 bases clipped from V and 0 bases from J, the junction kept 15 bases outside the gene matches. The germline gives CDR1 MDHEN, CDR2 SYDVKM. The CDR3 is 19 amino acids. CDR3 coding DNA: TGTGCCAGCAGTTCCGGGGACAGCCAAACTATTTATAGCAATCAGCCCCAGCATTTT. Protein sequence: CASSSGDSQTIYSNQPQHF.

The chain is built from TRBV5-4 and TRBJ2-1; D is perhaps TRBD2 (5 bases). V lost 4 bases, J lost 6 bases, and 8 bases lay in between. This CDR3 is 12 amino acids long. Germline CDR1 and CDR2: SGHNT and YYREEE (reference sequence). The CDR3: CASSAGVNEQFF. CDR3 coding DNA: TGTGCCAGCAGCGCCGGGGTCAATGAGCAGTTCTTC.

The rearrangement uses TRBV10-1 and TRBJ2-1, with no clear D. The germline gives CDR1 WNHNN, CDR2 SYGVQD (reference sequence). V was clipped by 0 bases and J by 5 bases, with 2 bases between them. CDR3 size: 12 residues. The CDR3 bases are TGCGCCAGCAGTGAGTCCCACAATGAGCAGTTCTTC. Protein product: CASSESHNEQFF.

The chain employs TRBV4-1 and TRBJ1-4; 11 bases agree with TRBD1. The junction had 10 bases not matched to a gene; V was cut back by 0 bases and J by 7 bases. The V gene's germline CDR1 is MGHRA and CDR2 YSYEKL. The CDR3 consists of 18 residues. The CDR3 coding sequence is TGCGCCAGCAGCCAAGATCTCGGGACAGGGGGTATGGCTGAAAAACTGTTTTTT. It yields the protein CASSQDLGTGGMAEKLFF.

There are a few counts of this clone. The chain joins TRBV19 to TRBJ2-2; 8 bases align to TRBD2. The CDR3 sequence is 14 residues long. The ends lost 9 bases at V and 1 base at J; junction bases unmatched: 4. CDR1 and CDR2 from the germline V gene are LNHDA and SQIVND (reference sequence). The CDR3 loop is CASTSGENTGELFF. In nucleotides, the CDR3 is TGTGCCAGCACTAGCGGAGAGAACACCGGGGAGCTGTTTTTT. The entire variable domain, with the rest obtained from reference TRBV19 and TRBJ2-2, is as follows: DGGITQSPKYLFRKEGQNVTLSCEQNLNHDAMYWYRQDPGQGLRLIYYSQIVNDFQKGDIAEGYSVSREKKESFPLTVTSAQKNPTAFYLCASTSGENTGELFFGEGSRLTVL.

This sequence joins TRBV25-1 and TRBJ2-5; 9 nucleotides agree with TRBD2. Germline V gene data show CDR1 as MGHDK and CDR2 as SYGVNS. The V and J ends lost 3 bases and 5 bases, in that order; junction bases with no gene match: 7. The CDR3 spans 15 residues. The CDR3 here is CASSDVAGAGETQYF. Here the CDR3 DNA reads TGTGCCAGCAGTGATGTAGCGGGGGCGGGTGAGACCCAGTACTTC.

This rearrangement joins TRBV2 to TRBJ1-3; maybe TRBD1 (5 bases). The V and J ends lost 8 bases and 3 bases respectively, with 11 bases between them. The CDR3 contains 13 residues. Germline CDR1 and CDR2: SNHLY and FYNNEI. CDR3: CASHWDGGNTIYF. DNA for the CDR3: TGTGCCAGCCATTGGGACGGTGGAAACACCATATATTTT.

This chain joins TRBV2 and TRBJ2-3; 8 nucleotides match TRBD1. J lost 3 bases, V lost 1 base, and 9 bases had no gene match. CDR1 and CDR2 from the germline V gene are SNHLY and FYNNEI. The CDR3 spans 17 residues. CDR3 loop: CASSEGAGGAGTDTQYF. CDR3 nucleotide sequence: TGTGCCAGCAGTGAAGGGGCAGGGGGCGCAGGGACAGATACGCAGTATTTT.

The table lists this clone with a count of one. This chain uses TRBV28 with TRBJ1-4; the D gene is possibly TRBD1 (5 bases). CDR1 MDHEN and CDR2 SYDVKM come from the germline V gene. The V gene lost 3 bases and the J gene lost 8 bases, with 19 bases spanning the gap. The CDR3 runs 16 residues. CDR3 in amino acids: CASSFPGQAGAEKLFF. CDR3 DNA sequence: TGTGCCAGCAGTTTTCCGGGCCAAGCCGGGGCCGAAAAACTGTTTTTT.

The chain links TRBV18 to TRBJ2-5; D is ambiguous. Near its end, the DNA agrees better with TRBJ2-7, so the J call may be wrong. The CDR3 is 15 residues long. Germline-derived CDR1 and CDR2 are KGHSH and LQKENI. DNA of the CDR3: TGTGCCAGCTCACCACCCGGACCCTCATCCTACGAGCAGTACTTC. Protein: CASSPPGPSSYEQYF.

J is TRBJ1-2 and V is TRBV15; D not resolved. V lost 1 base and J 6 bases, leaving 12 bases between the germline ends. Germline V gene lookup returns CDR1 LNHNV and CDR2 YYDKDF (reference sequence). The CDR3 length is 14 residues. In nucleotides, the CDR3 is TGTGCCACCAGCAGAGCAACAAGGAAAGATGGCTACACCTTC. It codes for CATSRATRKDGYTF. Full variable domain (remainder filled in from reference TRBV15 and TRBJ1-2): DAMVIQNPRYQVTQFGKPVTLSCSQTLNHNVMYWYQQKSSQAPKLLFHYYDKDFNNEADTPDNFQSRRPNTSFCFLDIRSPGLGDTAMYLCATSRATRKDGYTFGSGTRLTVV.

The V gene is TRBV2, the J gene TRBJ1-5, with no clear D. CDR3 length: 15 amino acids. Looked up from germline, CDR1 is SNHLY and CDR2 is FYNNEI. The germline V and J ends were trimmed by 3 bases and 2 bases, with 11 bases remaining between them. The CDR3 bases are TGTGCCAGCAGTGAGAGCATCGTCGGCAATCAGCCCCAGCATTTT. Its translation is CASSESIVGNQPQHF.

In this sample, this clone turned up once. V and J are TRBV10-3 and TRBJ2-2; D remains ambiguous. CDR3 length: 13 amino acids. The V and J ends lost 8 bases and 4 bases respectively, with 11 bases between them. The germline V gene has CDR1 ENHRY and CDR2 SYGVKD. CDR3 in amino acids: CAIGFRGTGELFF. In DNA, the CDR3 is TGTGCCATCGGTTTTAGAGGCACCGGGGAGCTGTTTTTT.

The chain employs TRBV14 and TRBJ2-7; tentative D call: TRBD2 (6 bases). The V and J ends lost 4 bases and 0 bases respectively, with 10 bases between them. Germline V gives CDR1 SGHDN, CDR2 FVKESK. This CDR3 comprises 14 residues. As DNA, the CDR3 is TGTGCCAGCAGCCTTATGGGGGGCTCCTACGAGCAGTACTTC. Translating it yields CASSLMGGSYEQYF.

This clone was picked up one time. The V gene is TRBV7-9, the J gene TRBJ1-5, with D uncertain. The germline gives CDR1 SEHNR, CDR2 FQNEAQ (reference sequence). Trimming took 4 bases from V and 5 from J, leaving 3 bases between them. The CDR3 loop spans 11 amino acids. Here the CDR3 DNA reads TGTGCCAGCAGCTCTCATCAGCCCCAGCATTTT. It yields the protein CASSSHQPQHF.

About this clone itself: One end of the junction does not line up with germline, which may come from a read error. This CDR3 reads CASSLGTSTDTQYF. CDR3 nucleotides: TGTGCCAGCAGCTTAGGGACTAGCACCGATACGCAGTATTTT. The rearrangement uses TRBV7-9 and TRBJ2-3, with 8 bases aligning to TRBD2. This CDR3 region has 14 residues. Germline loops: CDR1 SEHNR, CDR2 FQNEAQ (reference sequence).

This rearrangement joins TRBV19 to TRBJ2-2, with no clear D. Looked up from germline, CDR1 is LNHDA and CDR2 is SQIVND (reference sequence). CDR3 length equals 14 residues. Trimming removed 6 bases from V and 2 bases from J, with 10 bases in between. For the CDR3, the DNA is TGTGCCAGTAGCAGCTCCAGCAACACCGGGGAGCTGTTTTTT. Its protein is CASSSSSNTGELFF.

The genes are TRBV21-1 and TRBJ1-2; whether TRBD1, the table's D call, matches the DNA was not checked. TRBV21-1 is a listed pseudogene. This CDR3 has 18 residues. The CDR3 DNA sequence: TGTGCCAGCAGCAAAAGGGGTTTACGTGACTTTCAAAACTATGGCTACACCTTC. This gives the protein CASSKRGLRDFQNYGYTF.